These 19 T cell receptor beta chains came from one sample sequenced in a study of OX40 agonist ivuxolimab in advanced cancers. TCRdb's copy holds only in-frame clones and misses some; the assay was immunoSEQ multiplex PCR. The sample has 42,000 or so clones; 75% to 85% are singletons. The sequencing used CD4+ or CD8+ T cells sorted from blood, collected in a trial of the OX40 agonist ivuxolimab. Receptor source: an adult with an advanced solid tumor such as melanoma, head and neck, liver or kidney cancer.

The J gene is TRBJ2-1, the V gene TRBV11-1; possible D gene TRBD1, 5 bases. Per the germline V gene, CDR1 is SGHAT and CDR2 is FQDESV (reference sequence). The CDR3 has 12 amino acids. With 2 bases removed from V and 8 bases from J, the gap between germline ends came to 7 bases. The CDR3 region has the DNA TGTGCCAGCAGCTTAACAGGCGATGAGCAGTTCTTC. It is translated as CASSLTGDEQFF.

CDR3 sequence: CASSHPGRRREQYF. Here the CDR3 DNA reads TGTGCCAGCAGTCATCCGGGACGGCGTCGCGAGCAGTACTTC. V and J are TRBV2 and TRBJ2-7; TRBD1 or TRBD2 may be the D gene (5 bases each). This CDR3 spans 14 amino acids. Germline values: CDR1 SNHLY, CDR2 FYNNEI. With 5 bases removed from V and 6 bases from J, the gap between germline ends came to 17 bases.

The chain uses TRBV11-3 and TRBJ2-1; 9 positions match TRBD2. The ends lost 4 bases at V and 2 bases at J; junction bases unmatched: 3. The CDR3 has 15 amino acids. Germline CDR1 reads SGHNT; CDR2 reads YENEEA. The CDR3 DNA reads TGTGCCAGCAGCTGGACTAGCGAAGCCTACAATGAGCAGTTCTTC. It yields the protein CASSWTSEAYNEQFF.

This sequence joins TRBV19 and TRBJ1-4; 9 bases map to TRBD1. The CDR3 has 14 amino acids. The germline V gene has CDR1 LNHDA and CDR2 SQIVND (reference sequence). With V trimmed by 6 bases and J by 4 bases, 3 bases remained unmatched. CDR3 sequence reads: CASRMTGGNEKLFF. CDR3 coding DNA: TGTGCCAGTAGGATGACAGGGGGTAATGAAAAACTGTTTTTT.

The V call is TRBV7-2, the J call TRBJ1-2, with a possible D match to TRBD1 (5 bases). Germline-derived CDR1 and CDR2 are SGHTA and FQGNSA. The CDR3 spans 15 residues. Deletions cut 5 bases from V and 4 bases from J, with 17 bases between. In DNA form, the CDR3 reads TGTGCCAGCAGCCACTCCGGGGCGCGGGGCTATGGCTACACCTTC. As protein: CASSHSGARGYGYTF.

This clone was observed once. The chain is built from TRBV5-1 and TRBJ1-1, with 9 bases matching TRBD1. Germline trimming cut 2 bases from V and 1 base from J; bases unmatched to any gene: 12. The CDR3 covers 18 residues. Germline V gene sequence: CDR1 SGHRS, CDR2 YFSETQ. The CDR3 protein is CASSFIQGADYENTEAFF. Written as DNA, the CDR3 is TGCGCCAGCAGCTTTATACAGGGGGCGGACTACGAGAACACTGAAGCTTTCTTT.

V usage is TRBV30 and J usage is TRBJ1-2; D perhaps matches TRBD1 (6 bases). Germline CDR1 and CDR2: GTSNPN and SVGIG (reference sequence). Trimming pared 0 bases from V and 6 bases from J, leaving 17 bases between. The CDR3 sequence is 15 residues long. This CDR3 is CAWSVLGGGSDGYTF. The CDR3 region has the DNA TGTGCCTGGAGTGTACTAGGAGGGGGAAGCGATGGCTACACCTTC.

The rearrangement joins TRBV5-4 to TRBJ2-2; TRBD2 might be the D (6 bases). Trimming cost V 3 bases and J 0 bases, with 12 bases left between them. This CDR3 contains 16 residues. Germline assignment: CDR1 SGHNT and CDR2 YYREEE (reference sequence). The CDR3 reads CASSSIAETNTGELFF. Written as DNA, the CDR3 is TGTGCCAGCAGCTCTATAGCGGAAACGAACACCGGGGAGCTGTTTTTT. Variable domain in full (rest from reference TRBV5-4 and TRBJ2-2): ETGVTQSPTHLIKTRGQQVTLRCSSQSGHNTVSWYQQALGQGPQFIFQYYREEENGRGNFPPRFSGLQFPNYSSELNVNALELDDSALYLCASSSIAETNTGELFFGEGSRLTVL.

The V gene is TRBV5-4, the J gene TRBJ1-3; D not resolved. Trimming removed 4 bases at V and 4 bases at J, with 9 bases between. The germline V gene has CDR1 SGHNT and CDR2 YYREEE (reference sequence). The length of the CDR3 is 13 residues. For the CDR3, the DNA is TGTGCCAGCAGCGAACCTACAGGAAACACCATATATTTT. Encoded protein: CASSEPTGNTIYF.

This chain uses TRBV7-2 with TRBJ2-7, with D perhaps matching TRBD2 (5 bases). This CDR3 has 14 residues. CDR1 and CDR2 (germline): SGHTA, FQGNSA. The germline V and J ends were trimmed by 5 bases and 0 bases, with 11 bases remaining between them. The CDR3 coding sequence is TGTGCCAGCAGCCAAAGCGGCACCTCCTACGAGCAGTACTTC. Protein product: CASSQSGTSYEQYF.

The chain has TRBV11-1 and TRBJ2-2; 8 bases are shared with TRBD1. Germline V gives CDR1 SGHAT, CDR2 FQDESV (reference sequence). This CDR3 is built from 15 residues. V was clipped by 6 bases and J by 0 bases; unmatched bases: 3. The CDR3 reads CASRRTGTNTGELFF. The DNA of the CDR3 is TGTGCCAGCAGGCGGACAGGGACGAACACCGGGGAGCTGTTTTTT.

The chain couples TRBV5-8 to TRBJ2-5; 12 bases agree with TRBD2. Losses at the gene ends were 2 bases for V and 2 bases for J; bases not matched to a gene: 7. The CDR3 contains 17 residues. The germline gives CDR1 SGHTS, CDR2 YDEGEE. The DNA for the CDR3 is TGTGCCAGCAGCTTAGGTCTAGCGGGAGGGAATCAAGAGACCCAGTACTTC. Translating it yields CASSLGLAGGNQETQYF.

The chain links TRBV18 to TRBJ2-7; TRBD2 matches 8 bases. Germline trimming cut 2 bases from V and 3 bases from J; bases unmatched to any gene: 12. This CDR3 has 17 residues. Germline V gene lookup returns CDR1 KGHSH and CDR2 LQKENI. CDR3 amino acids: CASSPSSGSLRFYEQYF. CDR3 DNA: TGTGCCAGCTCACCAAGCAGCGGGAGTCTGCGATTCTACGAGCAGTACTTC.

The gene calls are TRBV27 and TRBJ2-3, with a weak D call TRBD1 (5 bases). The germline V gene has CDR1 MNHEY and CDR2 SMNVEV (reference sequence). The CDR3 loop spans 15 amino acids. V was cut by 7 bases and J by 0 bases, with 14 bases left in between. The CDR3 loop reads CASKTWGESTDTQYF. The CDR3 DNA follows: TGTGCCAGCAAAACCTGGGGCGAGAGCACAGATACGCAGTATTTT.

J is TRBJ2-3 and V is TRBV7-9; D ambiguous. The V end was cut by 2 bases, the J end by 6 bases, with 6 bases between. The CDR3 contains 12 residues. From germline, CDR1 is SEHNR and CDR2 FQNEAQ (reference sequence). This CDR3 reads CASSLIGDTQYF. CDR3 nucleotides: TGTGCCAGCAGCTTAATTGGGGATACGCAGTATTTT.

This clone was counted once. The V call is TRBV7-2, the J call TRBJ1-2; D not certain. Trimming left V 5 bases short and J 7 bases short, with 11 bases between. The CDR3 covers 12 residues. CDR1 is SGHTA, CDR2 FQGNSA, per germline. The CDR3 here is CASSIRLSGYTF. CDR3 nucleotides: TGTGCCAGCAGCATACGTTTATCTGGCTACACCTTC. The full variable domain, with the rest looked up from reference TRBV7-2 and TRBJ1-2, is GAGVSQSPSNKVTEKGKDVELRCDPISGHTALYWYRQSLGQGLEFLIYFQGNSAPDKSGLPSDRFSAERTGGSVSTLTIQRTQQEDSAVYLCASSIRLSGYTFGSGTRLTVV.

This chain joins TRBV11-3 and TRBJ1-2; 7 bases fit TRBD1. CDR3 size: 15 residues. CDR1 is SGHNT, CDR2 YENEEA, per germline. The V segment lost 5 bases and the J segment 8 bases; nucleotides outside the gene matches: 14. CDR3 protein: CASSRSRGVNRGYTF. The CDR3 region has the DNA TGTGCCAGCAGCCGAAGCAGGGGGGTGAATCGGGGCTACACCTTC.

J is TRBJ2-2 and V is TRBV2; D unresolved. This CDR3 has 15 residues. Germline V gene lookup returns CDR1 SNHLY and CDR2 FYNNEI. The V and J ends lost 6 bases and 4 bases respectively, with 15 bases between them. The CDR3 region has the DNA TGTGCCAGCAGCCTATCACCAGTCGGCACCGGGGAGCTGTTTTTT. It yields the protein CASSLSPVGTGELFF.

This clone appeared a few times. The chain has TRBV28 and TRBJ1-3; 7 bases map to TRBD1. This CDR3 has 13 residues. J was trimmed by 7 bases and V by 11 bases; bases with no gene match: 11. The V gene's germline CDR1 is MDHEN and CDR2 SYDVKM. Here the CDR3 reads CASQPGGGNTIYF. The DNA of the CDR3 is TGTGCCTCCCAGCCAGGGGGAGGGAACACCATATATTTT. The full variable domain, in which reference TRBV28 and TRBJ1-3 provide the parts outside the CDR3, is DVKVTQSSRYLVKRTGEKVFLECVQDMDHENMFWYRQDPGLGLRLIYFSYDVKMKEKGDIPEGYSVSREKKERFSLILESASTNQTSMYLCASQPGGGNTIYFGEGSWLTVV.